The rows below give T cell receptor beta chains drawn from one sample of a study of T cell responses to AZD1222 COVID-19 vaccine. This table comes from immunoSEQ multiplex PCR, and its TCRdb copy is limited to in-frame clones, with some not included. Among 100,000 to 150,000 clones listed, approximately 91% were seen once. The input for sequencing was peripheral blood, taken 28 days after the second AZD1222 dose. The receptors derive from an adult who received the AZD1222 COVID-19 vaccine. The CDR3 runs from the conserved cysteine through the conserved F or W. A D gene is named only where the DNA matches it firmly. Clone size is given for some rows only: seen once, a few or many times, or a class if the clone is expanded.

j_call clone_size v_call d_call cdr3_nt cdr3_aa
TRBJ2-1 - TRBV3-1/TRBV3-2 TRBD2 TGTGCCAGCAGCCCCCGGACTAGCGGGAGGCGGAGCTCCTACAATGAGCAGTTCTTC CASSPRTSGRRSSYNEQFF
TRBJ2-1 - TRBV15 - TGTGCCACCAGCGAGTTGGGGGCCGGCGCCTACAATGAGCAGTTCTTC CATSELGAGAYNEQFF
TRBJ1-5 - TRBV28 - TGTGCCAGTATGGACTCTAAGAGGTATCAGCCCCAGCATTTT CASMDSKRYQPQHF
TRBJ1-2 - TRBV12-5 - TGTGCTAGCCGATGTTATGGCTACACCTTC CASRCYGYTF
TRBJ2-7 - TRBV10-3 - TGTGCCATCAGTGAGTCGGAATCCGGGAGTCAGTACTTC CAISESESGSQYF
TRBJ2-7 - TRBV18 - TGTGCCAGCTCTCGCGACCCCTACGAGCAGTACTTC CASSRDPYEQYF
TRBJ2-2 - TRBV9 - TGTGCCAGCAGCGCGGCCCGGGTCGGCGGGGAGCTGTTTTTT CASSAARVGGELFF
TRBJ1-5 - TRBV27 TRBD1 TGTGCCAGCAGAAGGACAGGGGGCGCAAGGCAGCCCCAGCATTTT CASRRTGGARQPQHF
TRBJ1-1 - TRBV14 - TGTGCCAGCAGCCAAGAAATGGTTCCTGGTGAAGCTTTCTTT CASSQEMVPGEAFF
TRBJ1-1 - TRBV19 - TGTGCCAGTAGTATCCAGAGGACCACTGAAGCTTTCTTT CASSIQRTTEAFF
TRBJ2-1 - TRBV11-3 - TGTGCCAGCAGCTTAGAACAGGGCTCCTACAATGAGCAGTTCTTC CASSLEQGSYNEQFF
TRBJ2-3 - TRBV28 TRBD2 TGTGCCAGCAGTCCCGGGACTAGCGGGATTAGAAGGAGGACAGATACGCAGTATTTT CASSPGTSGIRRRTDTQYF
TRBJ1-1 - TRBV29-1 TRBD1 TGCAGCGCCGAACAGGGGAGGACTGAAGCTTTCTTT CSAEQGRTEAFF
TRBJ1-1 - TRBV6-5 TRBD1 TGTGCCAGCAGGAGACAGGGACGAGACACTGAAGCTTTCTTT CASRRQGRDTEAFF
TRBJ1-4 - TRBV9 - TGTGCCAGCAGCGTAGTTGGGGTTGGCCCAGATGAAAAACTGTTTTTT CASSVVGVGPDEKLFF
TRBJ2-7 - TRBV3-1/TRBV3-2 - TGTGCCAGCAGCCAAGATGTCACAGCGGGCCGGTTCAGACAGTACTTC CASSQDVTAGRFRQYF
TRBJ2-3 - TRBV7-6 - TGTGCCAGCAGCTTAGATAGCCGTACGCAGTATTTT CASSLDSRTQYF
TRBJ1-2 - TRBV6-5 - TGTGCCAGCAGCACGCCAGCTAACTATGGCTACACCTTC CASSTPANYGYTF
TRBJ1-1 - TRBV27 TRBD1 TGTGCCAGCAGTCCGACAGGGGGCCGCACTGAAGCTTTCTTT CASSPTGGRTEAFF
TRBJ1-2 once TRBV19 - TGTGCCAGTAGTATAGATCGGGGCCGGACGGGATATGGCTACACCTTC CASSIDRGRTGYGYTF
TRBJ1-2 - TRBV4-2 TRBD1 TGTGCCAGCAGCCAAGTAGCAGGGGGTGGCTACACCTTC CASSQVAGGGYTF
TRBJ2-1 - TRBV9 TRBD2 TGTGCCAGCAGCGTAGAGGGACTAGCGGGACGGTCGTCGTCCTACAATGAGCAGTTCTTC CASSVEGLAGRSSSYNEQFF
TRBJ1-1 - TRBV2 - TGTGCCAGTCGCTTTGGACGGCCTGAAGCTTTCTTT CASRFGRPEAFF
TRBJ1-5 - TRBV28 - TGTGCCAGCAGCCCCGTTAGCAATCAGCCCCAGCATTTT CASSPVSNQPQHF
TRBJ1-1 - TRBV10-3 - TGTGCCATCAGTGAAAGCGGGATGAACACTGAAGCTTTCTTT CAISESGMNTEAFF
TRBJ2-7 - TRBV5-5 TRBD1 TGTGCCAGCAGCTTTCGCAGAGACAGGGGGCCCTACGAGCAGTACTTC CASSFRRDRGPYEQYF
TRBJ1-1 - TRBV19 TRBD1 TGTGCCAGTAGGACCATGACCGGGACAGGGGGTGAAACTGAAGCTTTCTTT CASRTMTGTGGETEAFF
TRBJ1-4 - TRBV5-5 - TGTGCCAGCAGCTTAAACACGAATAATGAAAAACTGTTTTTT CASSLNTNNEKLFF
TRBJ1-2 - TRBV20-1 - TGCAGTGCAAGTCCCTCCCGGGGCTACACCTTC CSASPSRGYTF
TRBJ2-3 - TRBV20-1 TRBD1 TGCAGTGCTAGTGCGGACAGGGGACCTACTAGCACAGATACGCAGTATTTT CSASADRGPTSTDTQYF
TRBJ2-2 - TRBV19 - TGTGCCAGTAATAACCGACCCACCGGGGAGCTGTTTTTT CASNNRPTGELFF
TRBJ2-4 - TRBV4-2 - TGTGCCAGCAGCCAAGAAGTGTCGAATCTAGCCAAAAACATTCAGTACTTC CASSQEVSNLAKNIQYF
TRBJ2-2 - TRBV5-6 - TGTGCCAGCAGCTTTCCAGAGGAAACCACCGGGGAGCTGTTTTTT CASSFPEETTGELFF
TRBJ2-5 - TRBV5-4 - TGTGCCAGCAGCACCGGGACTCAAGAGACCCAGTACTTC CASSTGTQETQYF
TRBJ2-3 - TRBV21-1 - TGTGCCAGCACCCCCGGGCTCAGGGCAGATACGCAGTATTTT CASTPGLRADTQYF
TRBJ1-5 - TRBV20-1 - TGCAGTGCTAGTCAGGGTGTAAGGCCCCAGCATTTT CSASQGVRPQHF
TRBJ2-7 few TRBV12-3/TRBV12-4 - TGTGCCAGCAGCCTACATGGGGGCGAGCAGTACTTC CASSLHGGEQYF
TRBJ2-7 - TRBV6-5 TRBD1 TGTGCCAGCAGTTACAATGGACAGGGCGGGTTGATTTACTTC CASSYNGQGGLIYF
TRBJ1-2 - TRBV5-1 - TGCGCCAGCAGCGTCGCCGACCCCGGCTATGGCTACACCTTC CASSVADPGYGYTF
TRBJ2-2 once TRBV10-3 TRBD2 TGTGCCATCAGTGGGACTAGTTCGCCCGGGGAGCTGTTTTTT CAISGTSSPGELFF
TRBJ1-5 - TRBV7-9 - TGTGCCAGCAGCTTTTTACAGGGGCCCCAGCATTTT CASSFLQGPQHF
TRBJ2-7 - TRBV29-1 - TGCAGCGTTGAAGGCAGACCGACCTACGAGCAGTACTTC CSVEGRPTYEQYF
TRBJ1-2 - TRBV29-1 - TGCAGCGTTCTCCCGGGGCACAGCTATGGCTACACCTTC CSVLPGHSYGYTF
TRBJ2-1 - TRBV6-1 - TGTGCCAGCAGTGAAGCGCGTCCGGGGGAGCAGTTCTTC CASSEARPGEQFF
TRBJ2-1 - TRBV7-3 TRBD2 TGTGCCAGCAGCTTAAGGCCTAGCGGGAGTAATGAGCAGTTCTTC CASSLRPSGSNEQFF
TRBJ2-1 - TRBV10-3 - TGTGCCATCCGGGGGCGGGAGACATCTGAGCAGTTCTTC CAIRGRETSEQFF
TRBJ1-1 - TRBV4-1 TRBD1 TGCGCCAGCAGCCCGGGACAGCAAAACACTGAAGCTTTCTTT CASSPGQQNTEAFF
TRBJ1-1 - TRBV6-1 TRBD1 TGTGCCAGCAGTGATAGGGGGCTGACTGAAGCTTTCTTT CASSDRGLTEAFF
TRBJ2-7 - TRBV19 - TGTGCCAGTAGTATATTTGGTTTACGGTCCCCGCACGAGCAGTACTTC CASSIFGLRSPHEQYF
TRBJ1-1 - TRBV28 TRBD1 TGTGCCAGCAGTTTTACCGGGACAGCCAACACTGAAGCTTTCTTT CASSFTGTANTEAFF
TRBJ2-7 - TRBV5-4 TRBD1 TGTGCCAGCAGCTCACCAGACCAGGGGGCGGAGGAGCAGTACTTC CASSSPDQGAEEQYF
TRBJ1-2 - TRBV9 TRBD1 TGTGCCAGCAGCGTAGGACCCAGGGGACAGAACTATGGCTACACCTTC CASSVGPRGQNYGYTF
TRBJ1-1 - TRBV5-4 TRBD1 TGTGCCAGCAGCTGGGACAGGGGGGGTGAAGCTTTCTTT CASSWDRGGEAFF
TRBJ1-6 - TRBV6-2/TRBV6-3 - TGTGCCAGCAGCCCGGGACGGAATAATTCACCCCTCCACTTT CASSPGRNNSPLHF
TRBJ1-5 - TRBV6-5 - TGTGCCAGCAGCAATAGGCCCAATCAGCCCCAGCATTTT CASSNRPNQPQHF